The 32 T cell receptor beta chains below were found in one sample sequenced in a study of blood T cell repertoires in COVID-19. Only in-frame clones appear in the TCRdb table, and some are missing; sequencing was by immunoSEQ multiplex PCR. This table has 35,000 to 45,000 clones, roughly nine tenths appearing once. The sample comprised peripheral blood. The receptors derive from a human donor in a cohort sampled during active COVID-19.

The chain couples TRBV9 to TRBJ1-1; a possible D gene is TRBD1 (5 bases). The CDR3 extends over 16 amino acids. Per germline, CDR1 SGDLS and CDR2 YYNGEE. V lost 0 bases and J 4 bases, leaving 16 bases between the germline ends. Here the CDR3 reads CASSVGPFPGGTEAFF. The CDR3 DNA reads TGTGCCAGCAGCGTAGGCCCCTTCCCGGGGGGCACTGAAGCTTTCTTT. The variable domain in full, completed from reference TRBV9 and TRBJ1-1, reads DSGVTQTPKHLITATGQRVTLRCSPRSGDLSVYWYQQSLDQGLQFLIQYYNGEERAKGNILERFSAQQFPDLHSELNLSSLELGDSALYFCASSVGPFPGGTEAFFGQGTRLTVV.

V gene TRBV10-3 combines with J gene TRBJ1-3; D call uncertain. V was clipped by 8 bases and J by 2 bases, with 13 bases between them. Germline values: CDR1 ENHRY, CDR2 SYGVKD. This CDR3 is built from 14 residues. CDR3 DNA sequence: TGTGCCATCGCGCTCTCTCTCACTGGAAACACCATATATTTT. This encodes CAIALSLTGNTIYF.

The gene calls are TRBV14 and TRBJ2-7; D is perhaps TRBD1 (6 bases). The CDR3 runs 11 residues. V lost 3 bases to trimming and J lost 9 bases, with 9 bases between them. Germline-derived CDR1 and CDR2 are SGHDN and FVKESK. CDR3 sequence: CASSQGAVQYF. The CDR3 nucleotides read TGTGCCAGCAGCCAGGGGGCCGTGCAGTACTTC.

The chain is built from TRBV21-1 and TRBJ2-1; TRBD1 is the table's D call, not checked against the DNA. TRBV21-1 is listed as a pseudogene. The CDR3 has 20 amino acids. The CDR3 loop reads CASSSQSRRTRDRGQNEQFF. The CDR3 nucleotides are TGTGCCAGCAGCTCACAATCAAGAAGGACCCGGGACAGGGGCCAGAATGAGCAGTTCTTC.

J is TRBJ2-3 and V is TRBV3-1 (or the pseudogene TRBV3-2); TRBD2 matches at 11 bases. CDR3 length: 16 amino acids. Unmatched junction bases numbered 13, after V lost 4 bases and J lost 10 bases. Germline V lookup: CDR1 LGHDT, CDR2 YNNKEL (reference sequence). The CDR3 reads CASSLLTSGSWYPQYF. The DNA for the CDR3 is TGTGCCAGCAGCCTGCTCACTAGCGGGAGTTGGTATCCGCAGTATTTT.

V usage is TRBV19 and J usage is TRBJ1-2; D is undetermined. This CDR3 region has 14 residues. Deletions cut 9 bases from V and 4 bases from J, with 18 bases between. Germline V gene sequence: CDR1 LNHDA, CDR2 SQIVND (reference sequence). The CDR3 sequence is CASLEMRRAYGYTF. CDR3 DNA: TGTGCCAGCCTCGAAATGAGGCGGGCCTATGGCTACACCTTC.

V is TRBV18 and J is TRBJ2-4; TRBD2 is a possible D gene (6 bases). CDR3 length: 18 amino acids. Trimming stripped 3 bases from V and 1 base from J, with 19 bases between. Germline CDR1 and CDR2: KGHSH and LQKENI. The CDR3 bases are TGTGCCAGCTCACCCCTAAGCGGGTCCTCTCGGGCCAAAAACATTCAGTACTTC. Translating gives CASSPLSGSSRAKNIQYF.

This clone appeared a few times. The CDR3 region has the DNA TGTGCCAGCAGCAAATCTACAGGGTTAGGCGACGAGCAGTACTTC. Protein sequence: CASSKSTGLGDEQYF. This chain joins TRBV5-5 and TRBJ2-7, with a tentative D call TRBD1 (6 bases). This CDR3 region has 15 residues. Deletions cut 4 bases from V and 5 bases from J, with 19 bases between. Germline V CDR1 and CDR2: SGHKS, YYEKEE (reference sequence).

This chain joins TRBV3-1 (or the pseudogene TRBV3-2) and TRBJ1-1, with 11 bases aligning to TRBD1. CDR3 length equals 17 residues. Germline values: CDR1 LGHDT, CDR2 YNNKEL (reference sequence). Trimming removed 1 base from V and 4 bases from J; junction bases left unmatched: 8. CDR3 protein: CASSQGRRDRGFTEAFF. CDR3 nucleotides: TGTGCCAGCAGCCAAGGTCGTCGGGACAGGGGGTTCACTGAAGCTTTCTTT.

The V and J genes are TRBV19 and TRBJ2-2; maybe TRBD2 (5 bases). V was shortened by 6 bases and J by 1 base, with 6 bases between the two germline ends. From germline, CDR1 is LNHDA and CDR2 SQIVND (reference sequence). This CDR3 contains 13 residues. In nucleotides, the CDR3 is TGTGCCAGTAGGGACTGGAACACCGGGGAGCTGTTTTTT. It is translated as CASRDWNTGELFF.

The rearrangement joins TRBV25-1 to TRBJ2-4; D is undetermined. V gave up 2 bases and J gave up 1 base, with 6 bases separating them. The V gene's germline CDR1 is MGHDK and CDR2 SYGVNS. CDR3 length: 14 amino acids. CDR3 DNA: TGTGCCAGCAGTGAAGCCGGGGCCAAAAACATTCAGTACTTC. Encoded protein: CASSEAGAKNIQYF.

The V and J genes are TRBV12-3 or TRBV12-4 and TRBJ1-1, with unresolved D. V was trimmed by 6 bases and J by 4 bases, leaving 12 bases between them. The CDR3 covers 13 residues. The CDR3 DNA sequence: TGTGCCAGCAGGCGTCCTTACGCCACTGAAGCTTTCTTT. Protein product: CASRRPYATEAFF.

The CDR3 coding sequence is TGTGCCAGCAGCCCCAGGATCAGTACTGAAGCTTTCTTT. It yields the protein CASSPRISTEAFF. The chain has TRBV7-2 and TRBJ1-1; no clear D. Germline V gene sequence: CDR1 SGHTA, CDR2 FQGNSA. This CDR3 spans 13 amino acids. Deletions cut 5 bases from V and 5 bases from J, with 12 bases between.

The CDR3 DNA follows: TGTGCCAGCAGCGTACCTATCCTTGACTATCCAAAAAGCACAGATACGCAGTATTTT. It yields the protein CASSVPILDYPKSTDTQYF. The chain has TRBV9 and TRBJ2-3; tentatively, D is TRBD2 (5 bases). This CDR3 region has 19 residues. Germline-derived CDR1 and CDR2 are SGDLS and YYNGEE. V was clipped by 1 base and J by 0 bases, with 21 bases between them.

The chain couples TRBV7-9 to TRBJ2-3; maybe TRBD2 (5 bases). The CDR3 contains 14 residues. Germline-derived CDR1 and CDR2 are SEHNR and FQNEAQ (reference sequence). V was cut by 5 bases and J by 0 bases, with 9 bases left in between. CDR3 in amino acids: CASSGSGSTDTQYF. The CDR3 region has the DNA TGTGCCAGCAGCGGATCGGGGAGCACAGATACGCAGTATTTT.

The V and J genes are TRBV6-4 and TRBJ1-5; no clear D. There are 17 residues in the CDR3. Germline lookup yields CDR1 MRHNA and CDR2 SNTAGT. The V end was cut by 4 bases, the J end by 0 bases, with 16 bases between. The CDR3 is CASSGVPEPYSNQPQHF. The DNA of the CDR3 is TGTGCCAGCAGTGGAGTCCCCGAGCCATATAGCAATCAGCCCCAGCATTTT.

V gene TRBV5-5 combines with J gene TRBJ2-3, with 8 bases aligning to TRBD2. Germline V gene lookup returns CDR1 SGHKS and CDR2 YYEKEE (reference sequence). CDR3 length equals 16 residues. The V segment lost 3 bases and the J segment 0 bases; nucleotides outside the gene matches: 6. CDR3: CASSSAGGASTDTQYF. Written as DNA, the CDR3 is TGTGCCAGCAGCTCGGCGGGGGGCGCTAGCACAGATACGCAGTATTTT.

V gene TRBV7-2 combines with J gene TRBJ2-5, with D tentatively TRBD2 (6 bases). Trimming stripped 2 bases from V and 4 bases from J, with 14 bases between. Germline V lookup: CDR1 SGHTA, CDR2 FQGNSA. The CDR3 loop spans 15 amino acids. Written as DNA, the CDR3 is TGTGCCAGCAGCTTAATGGCCGGGGGTCCAGAGACCCAGTACTTC. Translation: CASSLMAGGPETQYF.

The gene calls are TRBV30 and TRBJ1-2; D may be TRBD1 (6 bases). Germline V gene lookup returns CDR1 GTSNPN and CDR2 SVGIG (reference sequence). The V end lost 6 bases, the J end lost 7 bases, and 9 bases lay between the germline ends. This CDR3 is built from 10 residues. Here the CDR3 reads CACRGSGYTF. DNA of the CDR3: TGTGCCTGCAGGGGATCTGGCTACACCTTC.

This chain joins TRBV4-3 and TRBJ2-1; 10 positions agree with TRBD2. This CDR3 contains 15 residues. Germline loops: CDR1 LGHNA, CDR2 YSLEER. V shed 4 bases and J 7 bases; nucleotides not matched to a gene: 7. The CDR3 is CASSLLAGSGNEQFF. CDR3 DNA sequence: TGCGCCAGCAGCCTACTAGCGGGGAGTGGTAATGAGCAGTTCTTC.

The gene calls are TRBV9 and TRBJ2-5; possible D gene TRBD2, 5 bases. V lost 4 bases to trimming and J lost 7 bases, with 17 bases between them. This CDR3 is built from 14 residues. The germline V gene encodes CDR1 SGDLS and CDR2 YYNGEE. The DNA for the CDR3 is TGTGCCAGCAGCTTCAGTCACGAGGGCGGGACCCAGTACTTC. Protein: CASSFSHEGGTQYF.

The chain uses TRBV7-9 and TRBJ1-4; TRBD1 might be the D (6 bases). CDR1 SEHNR and CDR2 FQNEAQ come from the germline V gene (reference sequence). The V gene lost 5 bases and the J gene lost 11 bases, with 18 bases spanning the gap. The CDR3 spans 14 residues. The CDR3 bases are TGTGCCAGCAGCCCGGACAGACAGATTGGGAAACTGTTTTTT. It specifies CASSPDRQIGKLFF.

The chain links TRBV2 to TRBJ1-5, with 7 positions matching TRBD1. The CDR3 spans 15 residues. Trimming removed 5 bases from V and 7 bases from J; junction bases left unmatched: 11. Germline CDR1 and CDR2: SNHLY and FYNNEI. The CDR3 DNA follows: TGTGCCAGCAGTCCTCCGACAGGGAGAGGGCAGCCCCAGCATTTT. Its translation is CASSPPTGRGQPQHF.

The chain uses TRBV27 and TRBJ2-4; possibly TRBD2 for D (6 bases). Deletions cut 4 bases from V and 6 bases from J, with 16 bases between. Germline loops: CDR1 MNHEY, CDR2 SMNVEV (reference sequence). This CDR3 is 15 amino acids long. Here the CDR3 reads CASSSTYLRGNIQYF. CDR3 DNA sequence: TGTGCCAGCAGTTCCACCTATTTGCGGGGAAACATTCAGTACTTC.

The CDR3 coding sequence is TGTGCCTGGAGTCGATTGGCTAGCGGCGGGGAGCTGTTTTTT. This sequence encodes CAWSRLASGGELFF. This chain uses TRBV30 with TRBJ2-2, with TRBD2 identical over 7 bases. The CDR3 contains 14 residues. The trim removed 2 bases at V and 7 bases at J, leaving 7 bases unmatched. Per germline, CDR1 GTSNPN and CDR2 SVGIG (reference sequence).

Remarks on this clone: The sample has other DNA sequences that encode this CDR3 too. Written as DNA, the CDR3 is TGTGCCAGCAGCTTAAGAGGGAGACTCAATGAGCAGTTCTTC. Its protein product is CASSLRGRLNEQFF. The chain uses TRBV7-2 and TRBJ2-1; TRBD2 is a possible D gene (5 bases). Trimming cost V 2 bases and J 6 bases, with 11 bases left between them. CDR3 length equals 14 residues. Germline CDR1 and CDR2: SGHTA and FQGNSA.

This sequence joins TRBV19 and TRBJ1-2; D call uncertain. The CDR3 covers 12 residues. V dropped 8 bases and J dropped 1 base, with 8 bases sitting between them. Germline values: CDR1 LNHDA, CDR2 SQIVND (reference sequence). The CDR3 here is CASRGDNYGYTF. The CDR3 DNA follows: TGTGCCAGTCGGGGAGATAACTATGGCTACACCTTC.

The chain joins TRBV7-9 to TRBJ2-1; D might be TRBD1 (6 bases). Deletions cut 5 bases from V and 7 bases from J, with 12 bases between. Per germline, CDR1 SEHNR and CDR2 FQNEAQ (reference sequence). CDR3 length: 13 amino acids. The CDR3 spells CASSLKQGNEQFF. The CDR3 DNA follows: TGTGCCAGCAGCCTCAAACAGGGAAATGAGCAGTTCTTC.

The V and J genes are TRBV30 and TRBJ2-2; 8 positions match TRBD1. Germline V gene sequence: CDR1 GTSNPN, CDR2 SVGIG (reference sequence). The length of the CDR3 is 17 residues. V lost 2 bases to trimming and J lost 5 bases; unmatched junction nucleotides: 13. The CDR3 spells CAWSPRQGIVATGELFF. For the CDR3, the DNA is TGTGCCTGGAGTCCAAGACAGGGGATCGTGGCGACCGGGGAGCTGTTTTTT.

This chain links TRBV11-2 with TRBJ2-1; the match to TRBD1 covers 9 bases. The CDR3 is 15 amino acids. V lost 6 bases and J lost 2; bases outside the gene matches: 5. CDR1 is SGHAT and CDR2 is FQNNGV in the germline V gene. This chain's CDR3 is CASSQNRGPYNEQFF. The DNA of the CDR3 is TGTGCCAGCAGTCAGAACAGGGGGCCCTACAATGAGCAGTTCTTC.

The chain recombines TRBV7-9 with TRBJ2-3; TRBD2 agrees at 10 bases. The CDR3 length is 16 residues. With 1 base clipped from V and 4 bases from J, the junction kept 5 bases outside the gene matches. Germline CDR1 SEHNR, CDR2 FQNEAQ (reference sequence). CDR3 coding DNA: TGTGCCAGCAGCTTAGGGGTTAGCGGGGGGTCAGATACGCAGTATTTT. This translates into CASSLGVSGGSDTQYF.

About this clone itself: The junction does not match germline at one end; this may be a read error. The chain combines TRBV27 with TRBJ1-2; 11 nucleotides align to TRBD1. The CDR3 totals 16 residues. Per germline, CDR1 MNHEY and CDR2 SMNVEV (reference sequence). CDR3 coding DNA: TGTGCCAGCAGTTCGCCCGCCCGGGACAGGGGGTATGACTACACCTTC. Protein product: CASSSPARDRGYDYTF.